This T cell receptor beta chain was documented in a study of identifying expanded T cells in peripheral blood. Study-wide results and caveats: Variance in clone template counts between approximately two-week samples significantly increased with total template count across all healthy donors.

This CDR3 has 16 residues. The V gene end was trimmed by 4 bases and the J gene end by 2 bases; junction bases not matched to a gene: 8. Per the germline V gene, CDR1 is MNHEY and CDR2 is SVGAGI. The data were produced by immunoSEQ multiplex PCR, yet TCRdb's version contains in-frame clones alone and is incomplete. The sample includes some 54,000 clones, roughly 82% seen only once; the top ten take about 15%. In its sample, this clone was seen a few times. Its antigen remains unknown. The clonotype was recovered from a person aged 18 to 75 in good health. This rearrangement joins TRBV6-5 to TRBJ1-1, with TRBD1 matching 9 bases. Sequencing was performed on blood. CDR3 sequence reads: CASSSQGARPNTEAFF. DNA of the CDR3: TGTGCCAGCAGTTCACAGGGGGCACGACCCAACACTGAAGCTTTCTTT.